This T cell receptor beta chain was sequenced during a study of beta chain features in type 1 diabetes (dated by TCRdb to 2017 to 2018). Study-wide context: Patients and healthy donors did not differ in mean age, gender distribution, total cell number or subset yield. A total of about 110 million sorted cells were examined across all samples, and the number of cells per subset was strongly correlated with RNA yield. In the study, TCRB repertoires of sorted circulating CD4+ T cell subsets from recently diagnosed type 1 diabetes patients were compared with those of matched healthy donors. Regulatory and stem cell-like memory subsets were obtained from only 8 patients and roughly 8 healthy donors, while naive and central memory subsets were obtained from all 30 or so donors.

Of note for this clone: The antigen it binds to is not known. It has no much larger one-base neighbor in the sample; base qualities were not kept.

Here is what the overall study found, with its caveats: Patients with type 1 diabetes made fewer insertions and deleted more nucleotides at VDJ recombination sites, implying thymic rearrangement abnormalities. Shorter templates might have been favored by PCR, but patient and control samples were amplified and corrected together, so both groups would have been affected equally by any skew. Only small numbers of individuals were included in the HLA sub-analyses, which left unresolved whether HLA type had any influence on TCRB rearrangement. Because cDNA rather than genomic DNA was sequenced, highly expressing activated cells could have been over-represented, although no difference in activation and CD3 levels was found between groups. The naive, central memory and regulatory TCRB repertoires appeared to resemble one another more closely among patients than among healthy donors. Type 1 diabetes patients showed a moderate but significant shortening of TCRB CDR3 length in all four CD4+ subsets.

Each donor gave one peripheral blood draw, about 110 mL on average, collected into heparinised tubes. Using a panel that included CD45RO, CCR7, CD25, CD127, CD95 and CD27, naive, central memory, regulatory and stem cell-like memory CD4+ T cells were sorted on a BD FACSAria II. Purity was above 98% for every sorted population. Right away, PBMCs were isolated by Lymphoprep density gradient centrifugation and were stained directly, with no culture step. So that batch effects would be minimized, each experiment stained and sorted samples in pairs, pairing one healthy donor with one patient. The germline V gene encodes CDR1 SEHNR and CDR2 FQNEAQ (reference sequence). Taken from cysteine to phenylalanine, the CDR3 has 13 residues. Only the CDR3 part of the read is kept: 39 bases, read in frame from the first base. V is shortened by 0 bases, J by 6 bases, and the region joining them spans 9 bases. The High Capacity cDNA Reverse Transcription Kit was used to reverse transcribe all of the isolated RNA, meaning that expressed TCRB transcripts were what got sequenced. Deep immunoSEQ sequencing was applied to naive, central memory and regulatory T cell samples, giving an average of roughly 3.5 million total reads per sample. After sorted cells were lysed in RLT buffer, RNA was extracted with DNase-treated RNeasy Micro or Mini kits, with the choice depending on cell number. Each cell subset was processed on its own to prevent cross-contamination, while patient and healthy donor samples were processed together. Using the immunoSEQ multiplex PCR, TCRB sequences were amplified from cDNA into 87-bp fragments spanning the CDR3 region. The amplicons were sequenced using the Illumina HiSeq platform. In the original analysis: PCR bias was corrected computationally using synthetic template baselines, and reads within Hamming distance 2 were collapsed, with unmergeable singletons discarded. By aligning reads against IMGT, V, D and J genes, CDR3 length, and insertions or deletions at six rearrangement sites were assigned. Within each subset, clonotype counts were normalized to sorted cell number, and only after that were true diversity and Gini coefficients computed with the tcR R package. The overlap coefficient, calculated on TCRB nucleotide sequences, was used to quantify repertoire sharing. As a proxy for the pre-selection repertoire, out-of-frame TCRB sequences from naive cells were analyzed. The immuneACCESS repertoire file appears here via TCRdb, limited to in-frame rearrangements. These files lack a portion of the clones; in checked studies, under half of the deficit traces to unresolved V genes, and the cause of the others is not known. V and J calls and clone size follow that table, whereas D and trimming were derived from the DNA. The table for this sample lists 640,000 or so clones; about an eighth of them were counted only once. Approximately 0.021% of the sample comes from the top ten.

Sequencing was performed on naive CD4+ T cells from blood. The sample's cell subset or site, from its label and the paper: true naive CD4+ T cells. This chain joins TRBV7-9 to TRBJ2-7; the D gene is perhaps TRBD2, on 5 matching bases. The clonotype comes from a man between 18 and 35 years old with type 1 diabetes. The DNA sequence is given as TGTGCCAGCAGCTTAGCAGGGAGCCCCGAGCAGTACTTC. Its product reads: CASSLAGSPEQYF.